This T cell receptor (beta chain) was observed in a study of blood T cell repertoires in COVID-19 (dated by TCRdb to 2020 to 2022). A note on the overall study: The collaborator samples originated in the United States, Italy and Spain and spanned the acute and convalescent phases of COVID-19. The prospective study material was composed of cDNA or gDNA derived from T cells, B-cell-depleted T cells, or PBMCs. Nearly every sample came with metadata listing a de-identified subject ID, COVID-19 status, age in years and sex. The dataset comprised deeply sampled blood TCRbeta repertoires from subjects exposed to, actively infected with, or recovered from COVID-19. HLA class I and class II types, where available, came from metadata supplied by the sample provider rather than from assay-based typing. The repertoires were released in a freely available public database meant as a resource for research on the immune response to SARS-CoV-2. The samples were drawn from the first 160 participants of the ongoing ImmuneRACE study and from about 1,200 subjects provided by 6 global collaborators. Overall results and qualifications from the work: The quantity of clinical and demographic metadata differed by source and by participant and was supplied without curation.

The immunoSEQ Assay, a bias-controlled multiplex PCR, was used to amplify TCRbeta CDR3 regions from genomic DNA. Per the authors' processing: Within the assay, amplification of reference gene primers was used to estimate how many nucleated cells each sample contained. Sequence reads were collapsed and filtered to measure the absolute abundance of every unique TCRbeta CDR3 rearrangement. For each sample, productive Simpson clonality was calculated as the square root of Simpson's diversity index across productive rearrangements. This immuneACCESS table, as held by TCRdb, lists in-frame sequences with V and J called but not all clones. Of the missing ones, under half trace to an unresolved V gene in checked studies; the others have no known cause. The V and J calls and clone size come from that table; D and trimming were worked out from the DNA. This sample is represented by around 55,000 clones; 88% of them were singletons. The biggest ten clones account for over 6.5% of the sample.

A note on this clone: The target of this receptor is not known. Base qualities are missing; no much larger clone stands one base away.

There are 16 amino acids in the CDR3, from cysteine to phenylalanine inclusive. The only DNA kept is the CDR3, 48 bases in frame from the first base. V trim: 4 bases; J trim: 0 bases; unmatched bases: 4. Via the germline V gene (reference sequence), CDR1 is PRHDT and CDR2 FYEKMQ. Collaborating institutions collected whole blood in K2EDTA tubes following their own protocols. Collaborator samples were shipped for TCRbeta analysis as frozen whole blood, isolated PBMCs, or DNA extracted from either sample type. What was sequenced was peripheral blood. In this chain, TRBV13 is recombined with TRBJ2-7, and TRBD1 aligns with 12 junction nucleotides. The clonotype originates from a man between 60 and 70 years old with active COVID-19. CDR3 sequence: CASSYRDRGPSYEQYF. The nucleotides read TGTGCCAGCAGCTACCGGGACAGGGGGCCCTCCTACGAGCAGTACTTC.